Below are 27 T cell receptor beta chains sequenced from a single sample in a study of post-analysis software for immune sequencing data (dated by TCRdb to 2013 to 2016). Study-level results and caveats: Patients showed significantly higher frequencies than controls for roughly five TRBV segments, among them TRBV5-6, TRBV5-1 and TRBV20-1.

Antigen specificity for these receptors is unknown. The protocol used for the library was PCR. For sequencing, an Illumina HiSeq 2500 was employed. To reduce PCR and sequencing biases, unique molecular identifiers were incorporated into the TCR beta cDNA libraries. TCRdb reworked the public reads: Q25 trimming with fastp, MiXCR clone assembly, productive beta chains retained. Rows are combined by CDR3 protein, so each entry shows the most common genes and DNA. This sample has almost 700,000 distinct CDR3 sequences in its table, and more than 50% of those were observed once. About 11% of the sample rests with the top ten. The sequenced sample was blood. The receptors were gathered from a girl aged 2 to 10 with multiple sclerosis.

This clonotype showed up just once. The V call is TRBV6-1, the J call TRBJ2-3; D uncertain. V lost 0 bases and J lost 1, with 11 bases in between. Looked up from germline, CDR1 is MNHNS and CDR2 is SASEGT. The CDR3 has 16 amino acids. As DNA, the CDR3 is TGTGCCAGCAGTGAAGCGCGGACCCGGCGCACAGATACGCAGTATTTT. Protein sequence: CASSEARTRRTDTQYF.

The chain recombines TRBV4-2 with TRBJ2-1; 11 nucleotides match TRBD2. The CDR3 extends over 18 amino acids. The J segment lost 3 bases and the V segment lost 4 bases, leaving 11 bases of the junction unmatched. Germline V gene sequence: CDR1 LGHNA, CDR2 YNFKEQ. CDR3 coding DNA: TGTGCCAGCAGCCTCCCGGAGTCAGGACTAGCGGGCTACAATGAGCAGTTCTTC. Encoded protein: CASSLPESGLAGYNEQFF.

This chain joins TRBV29-1 and TRBJ2-1, with TRBD2 identical over 8 bases. In germline, CDR1 is SQVTM, CDR2 ANQGSEA. This CDR3 is 12 amino acids long. After removal of 4 bases from V and 9 bases from J, the junction contained 5 bases not matched to a gene. CDR3 region: CSVGSGGGEQFF. DNA of the CDR3: TGCAGCGTTGGGAGCGGGGGCGGTGAGCAGTTCTTC.

This clonotype showed up just a few times. A read error may explain this, as a much larger clone is one base away. The V gene is TRBV7-9, the J gene TRBJ2-5; D unresolved. There are 11 residues in the CDR3. Between the trimmed V and J ends, which lost 2 bases and 4 bases, there was a span of 2 bases. Germline V gene lookup returns CDR1 SEHNR and CDR2 FQNEAQ (reference sequence). CDR3 sequence: CASSLIETQYF. In DNA, the CDR3 is TGTGCCAGCAGCTTAATAGAGACCCAGTACTTC.

This clonotype showed up just a few times. The chain recombines TRBV5-1 with TRBJ2-5; 7 nucleotides match TRBD1. The V segment lost 4 bases and the J segment 4 bases; nucleotides outside the gene matches: 7. The germline gives CDR1 SGHRS, CDR2 YFSETQ. The CDR3 totals 14 residues. CDR3 in amino acids: CASSPLTGPETQYF. CDR3 coding DNA: TGCGCCAGCAGCCCTTTGACAGGGCCAGAGACCCAGTACTTC.

This clonotype was recorded many times. The chain uses TRBV10-3 and TRBJ2-3; D ambiguous. CDR1 and CDR2 from the germline V gene are ENHRY and SYGVKD. The CDR3 runs 14 residues. V was clipped by 2 bases and J by 0 bases, with 6 bases between them. The CDR3 loop reads CAISEGFSTDTQYF. Here the CDR3 DNA reads TGTGCCATCAGTGAGGGTTTCAGCACAGATACGCAGTATTTT.

The chain combines TRBV20-1 with TRBJ2-7; 7 bases agree with TRBD2. Trimming took 5 bases from V and 0 from J; bases not matched to a gene: 7. CDR3 length equals 14 residues. Per the germline V gene, CDR1 is DFQATT and CDR2 is SNEGSKA (reference sequence). The CDR3 protein is CSAEGRESSYEQYF. Written as DNA, the CDR3 is TGCAGTGCTGAGGGGAGGGAGAGCTCCTACGAGCAGTACTTC.

The table lists this clonotype with a few counts. The chain couples TRBV5-1 to TRBJ1-2, with D unclear. The germline V gene encodes CDR1 SGHRS and CDR2 YFSETQ. The CDR3 sequence is 15 residues long. The V end was cut by 0 bases, the J end by 0 bases, with 9 bases between. This chain's CDR3 is CASSLATDANYGYTF. The CDR3 nucleotides are TGCGCCAGCAGCTTGGCTACTGACGCTAACTATGGCTACACCTTC. The variable domain in full, with the rest retrieved from reference TRBV5-1 and TRBJ1-2, is KAGVTQTPRYLIKTRGQQVTLSCSPISGHRSVSWYQQTPGQGLQFLFEYFSETQRNKGNFPGRFSGRQFSNSRSEMNVSTLELGDSALYLCASSLATDANYGYTFGSGTRLTVV.

Comment on this clonotype: This sequence may be a read error, since a much larger clone differs from it by one base. The chain has TRBV11-2 and TRBJ2-1; no clear D. This CDR3 is 15 amino acids long. V was pared by 0 bases and J by 9 bases, with 15 bases between. The germline CDR1 and CDR2 sequences are SGHAT and FQNNGV. CDR3 region: CASSLDDYTGSEQFF. The CDR3 nucleotides are TGTGCCAGCAGCTTAGATGATTACACTGGCAGTGAGCAGTTCTTC.

Here the CDR3 DNA reads TGTGCCAGCAGCCCTCATGAGGGGCTTGGCTACACCTTC. It codes for CASSPHEGLGYTF. The chain links TRBV7-3 to TRBJ1-2; possible D gene TRBD1, 5 bases. Trimming removed 5 bases from V and 7 bases from J, with 14 bases in between. CDR1 is SGHTA and CDR2 is FQGTGA in the germline V gene. CDR3 length equals 13 residues.

The CDR3 DNA is TGTGCCAGCATGGGGGACGTGGGGGAGCAGTTCTTC. This translates into CASMGDVGEQFF. The V call is TRBV28, the J call TRBJ2-1; possibly TRBD1 or TRBD2 for D (5 bases each). The germline V gene encodes CDR1 MDHEN and CDR2 SYDVKM. This CDR3 spans 12 amino acids. The V end lost 7 bases, the J end lost 10 bases, and 14 bases lay between the germline ends.

This clonotype has a single count. The chain employs TRBV5-1 and TRBJ2-1; 13 bases fit TRBD2. J gave up 2 bases and V 1 base, and 6 bases lay outside the gene matches. The CDR3 covers 18 residues. Germline values: CDR1 SGHRS, CDR2 YFSETQ. The CDR3 nucleotides are TGCGCCAGCAGCTTGTGGGGACTAGCGGGATCCCCCTACAATGAGCAGTTCTTC. Its translation is CASSLWGLAGSPYNEQFF.

This clonotype was picked up one time. The rearrangement uses TRBV2 and TRBJ2-5; TRBD1 matches at 8 bases. The J segment lost 0 bases and the V segment lost 6 bases, leaving 6 bases of the junction unmatched. In germline, CDR1 is SNHLY, CDR2 FYNNEI. The CDR3 covers 15 residues. CDR3 sequence (DNA): TGTGCCAGCAGGAGAGGGACAGGCGACCAAGAGACCCAGTACTTC. Its protein product is CASRRGTGDQETQYF.

The sample holds one count of this clonotype. This CDR3 reads CASSLRTTPTDTQYF. CDR3 nucleotide sequence: TGTGCCAGCAGTTTAAGGACTACCCCCACAGATACGCAGTATTTT. V is TRBV12-3 or TRBV12-4 and J is TRBJ2-3; possible D gene TRBD2, 6 bases. This CDR3 region has 15 residues. The V end was cut by 2 bases, the J end by 2 bases, with 11 bases between.

The chain employs TRBV5-1 and TRBJ1-4, with D hard to call. CDR3 length: 14 residues. Looked up from germline, CDR1 is SGHRS and CDR2 is YFSETQ. The V gene lost 0 bases and the J gene lost 8 bases, with 11 bases spanning the gap. In nucleotides, the CDR3 is TGCGCCAGCAGCTTGGGGATTCCGAGCGAAAAACTGTTTTTT. This translates into CASSLGIPSEKLFF.

This clonotype was counted a few times. The chain combines TRBV2 with TRBJ2-1, with 10 nucleotides matching TRBD1. V gave up 10 bases and J gave up 10 bases; unmatched junction bases: 10. CDR1 and CDR2 from the germline V gene are SNHLY and FYNNEI. The CDR3 sequence is 13 residues long. CDR3 region: CATTGTGAIEQFF. CDR3 bases: TGTGCCACCACAGGGACAGGGGCAATCGAGCAGTTCTTC.

J is TRBJ2-5 and V is TRBV7-9, with TRBD2 matching over 9 bases. With 0 bases clipped from V and 11 bases from J, the junction kept 13 bases outside the gene matches. This CDR3 region has 16 residues. Germline V gives CDR1 SEHNR, CDR2 FQNEAQ (reference sequence). CDR3: CASSLALAGLRGEQYF. As DNA, the CDR3 is TGTGCCAGCAGCTTAGCTCTAGCGGGACTACGAGGGGAGCAGTACTTC.

This clonotype was found a few times. The chain links TRBV7-9 to TRBJ1-5, with D uncertain. CDR3 length: 14 amino acids. Looked up from germline, CDR1 is SEHNR and CDR2 is FQNEAQ (reference sequence). V shed 0 bases and J shed 4 bases, with 7 bases lying between them. CDR3 sequence reads: CASSLAEGNQPQHF. CDR3 in DNA: TGTGCCAGCAGCTTAGCGGAGGGAAATCAGCCCCAGCATTTT.

The rearrangement joins TRBV12-3 or TRBV12-4 to TRBJ2-3; D may be TRBD1 or TRBD2 (5 bases each). The CDR3 sequence is 14 residues long. The germline V and J ends were trimmed by 8 bases and 4 bases, with 16 bases remaining between them. CDR3 coding DNA: TGTGCCAGCTGCCGGGACCACAGCGCAGATACGCAGTATTTT. Translated, it gives CASCRDHSADTQYF.

A few counts support this clonotype. This chain uses TRBV29-1 with TRBJ2-7, with 9 positions matching TRBD1. Trimming removed 2 bases from V and 1 base from J; junction bases left unmatched: 6. CDR3 length: 15 residues. Germline CDR1 reads SQVTM; CDR2 reads ANQGSEA. The CDR3 region has the DNA TGCAGCGTTGAAACGGGACAGGGTTTATCCTACGAGCAGTACTTC. This translates into CSVETGQGLSYEQYF.

This sequence joins TRBV29-1 and TRBJ2-1; D may be TRBD1 (5 bases). The CDR3 contains 14 residues. Trimming cost V 1 base and J 6 bases, with 13 bases left between them. From germline, CDR1 is SQVTM and CDR2 ANQGSEA. The CDR3 here is CSVEGQRDVNEQFF. As DNA, the CDR3 is TGCAGCGTTGAAGGACAGCGCGATGTCAATGAGCAGTTCTTC.

This clonotype is a singleton in its sample. The chain uses TRBV7-9 and TRBJ1-6; D unresolved. Looked up from germline, CDR1 is SEHNR and CDR2 is FQNEAQ (reference sequence). The CDR3 loop spans 14 amino acids. V lost 0 bases to trimming and J lost 6 bases, with 6 bases between them. This CDR3 is CASSLAGFNSPLHF. The DNA for the CDR3 is TGTGCCAGCAGCTTAGCAGGTTTTAATTCACCCCTCCACTTT.

The DNA of the CDR3 is TGCGCCAGCAGGGGACGGGAGATACCGAACACTGAAGCTTTCTTT. Amino acid sequence: CASRGREIPNTEAFF. The chain combines TRBV5-1 with TRBJ1-1; D possibly corresponds to TRBD1 (5 bases). The ends were cut back, 5 bases at V and 1 base at J, with 15 bases in the middle. The CDR3 totals 15 residues. Germline V gene lookup returns CDR1 SGHRS and CDR2 YFSETQ.

This clonotype was observed a handful of times. The chain has TRBV10-3 and TRBJ2-7, with 8 bases matching TRBD1. CDR1 is ENHRY and CDR2 is SYGVKD in the germline V gene. This CDR3 comprises 16 residues. After removal of 2 bases from V and 2 bases from J, the junction contained 8 bases not matched to a gene. The DNA of the CDR3 is TGTGCCATCAGTGAGAGGGGACAGGAGATCACCTACGAGCAGTACTTC. Its protein product is CAISERGQEITYEQYF.

The V and J genes are TRBV2 and TRBJ1-2; TRBD1 is a possible D gene (5 bases). Trimming left V 3 bases short and J 2 bases short, with 16 bases between. Germline lookup yields CDR1 SNHLY and CDR2 FYNNEI. The CDR3 loop spans 16 amino acids. CDR3 nucleotides: TGTGCCAGCAGTGACGGCAGGGTCATGGGGAACTATGGCTACACCTTC. It encodes CASSDGRVMGNYGYTF. Looking up the rest from reference TRBV2 and TRBJ1-2 gives the full variable domain: EPEVTQTPSHQVTQMGQEVILRCVPISNHLYFYWYRQILGQKVEFLVSFYNNEISEKSEIFDDQFSVERPDGSNFTLKIRSTKLEDSAMYFCASSDGRVMGNYGYTFGSGTRLTVV.

The chain is built from TRBV11-2 and TRBJ2-7; 10 nucleotides align to TRBD1. V shed 5 bases and J 6 bases; nucleotides not matched to a gene: 13. Germline assignment: CDR1 SGHAT and CDR2 FQNNGV. The CDR3 covers 16 residues. The CDR3 DNA sequence: TGTGCCAGCAGCCCCTCGCCGGGGACAGGGGAAGTCGAGCAGTACGTC. It yields the protein CASSPSPGTGEVEQYV.

The chain joins TRBV6-6 to TRBJ1-2; D not resolved. The CDR3 is 13 amino acids. The V and J ends lost 6 bases and 4 bases respectively, with 12 bases between them. Germline loops: CDR1 MNHNY, CDR2 SVGAGI (reference sequence). CDR3: CASSLSHSYGYTF. The CDR3 nucleotides read TGTGCCAGCAGCCTCTCCCATAGCTATGGCTACACCTTC.